Below, 17 T cell receptor beta chains from the same sample are listed, as sequenced in a study of graft-versus-host responses after intestinal transplantation. These receptors are not linked to any known antigen. The data were produced by immunoSEQ multiplex PCR, yet TCRdb's version contains in-frame clones alone and is incomplete. The table lists some 87,000 clones, roughly 92% of them singletons, with about 0.28% in the top ten. Sequencing was performed on unstimulated CD4+ T cells sorted from spleen or lymph node cells, taken before intestinal transplant. These receptors were obtained from a human donor who received an intestinal transplant.

V usage is TRBV29-1 and J usage is TRBJ1-1; D is undetermined. V was clipped by 4 bases and J by 0 bases, with 6 bases between them. The CDR3 consists of 12 residues. Germline CDR1 and CDR2: SQVTM and ANQGSEA. In nucleotides, the CDR3 is TGCAGCGTTGTGAGGATGAACACTGAAGCTTTCTTT. This gives the protein CSVVRMNTEAFF.

The chain is built from TRBV6-5 and TRBJ2-3; possible D gene TRBD2, 5 bases. Per the germline V gene, CDR1 is MNHEY and CDR2 is SVGAGI. The CDR3 loop spans 13 amino acids. V lost 5 bases and J 3 bases, leaving 9 bases between the germline ends. The CDR3 DNA reads TGTGCCAGCAGTCGAGGGCGGACAGATACGCAGTATTTT. It specifies CASSRGRTDTQYF.

V gene TRBV7-6 combines with J gene TRBJ2-7; TRBD1 aligns across 9 bases. Germline V CDR1 and CDR2: SGHVS, FNYEAQ. This CDR3 contains 15 residues. Trimming took 2 bases from V and 4 from J; bases not matched to a gene: 6. This CDR3 reads CASSLHPGQGYEQYF. The CDR3 DNA reads as TGTGCCAGCAGCTTACACCCCGGACAGGGGTACGAGCAGTACTTC.

The J gene is TRBJ2-1, the V gene TRBV29-1; a weak D match, TRBD2 (6 bases). The CDR3 covers 12 residues. Trimming shortened V by 3 bases and J by 6 bases, and 9 bases separated the two germline ends. Germline V gene data show CDR1 as SQVTM and CDR2 as ANQGSEA. CDR3 nucleotides: TGCAGCGTTGAGTTAGCGGTCAATGAGCAGTTCTTC. This sequence encodes CSVELAVNEQFF.

The V gene is TRBV6-1, the J gene TRBJ1-2; 8 bases map to TRBD1. With 4 bases clipped from V and 7 bases from J, the junction kept 11 bases outside the gene matches. This CDR3 has 15 residues. The germline gives CDR1 MNHNS, CDR2 SASEGT. The CDR3 here is CASSGLGQGIGGYTF. CDR3 nucleotide sequence: TGTGCCAGCAGTGGCCTCGGACAGGGAATCGGTGGCTACACCTTC.

The rearrangement uses TRBV9 and TRBJ2-3; a possible D gene is TRBD2 (6 bases). CDR3 size: 15 residues. Per germline, CDR1 SGDLS and CDR2 YYNGEE. V was cut by 4 bases and J by 0 bases, with 12 bases left in between. CDR3 bases: TGTGCCAGCAGCAAACCGGGACTTAGCACAGATACGCAGTATTTT. Translation gives CASSKPGLSTDTQYF. The whole variable domain, remainder taken from reference TRBV9 and TRBJ2-3, is DSGVTQTPKHLITATGQRVTLRCSPRSGDLSVYWYQQSLDQGLQFLIQYYNGEERAKGNILERFSAQQFPDLHSELNLSSLELGDSALYFCASSKPGLSTDTQYFGPGTRLTVL.

The genes are TRBV5-1 and TRBJ2-3, with 7 bases lining up with TRBD2. The ends lost 5 bases at V and 3 bases at J; junction bases unmatched: 9. Germline loops: CDR1 SGHRS, CDR2 YFSETQ. This CDR3 is 15 amino acids long. The DNA for the CDR3 is TGCGCCAGCAGGATGTCGAGGGAGGGTACAGATACGCAGTATTTT. Translation gives CASRMSREGTDTQYF.

The chain joins TRBV28 to TRBJ2-7, with D unclear. Trimming took 5 bases from V and 5 from J, leaving 19 bases between them. This CDR3 contains 15 residues. Germline-derived CDR1 and CDR2 are MDHEN and SYDVKM. As DNA, the CDR3 is TGTGCCAGCAGTCCCGAGTGGGCCTCCCTCCACGAGCAGTACTTC. Protein sequence: CASSPEWASLHEQYF.

The rearrangement links TRBV4-1 to TRBJ2-7, with TRBD2 matching 10 bases. The DNA end is a closer match to TRBJ2-5, so the J assignment may be wrong. This CDR3 is built from 15 residues. Germline loops: CDR1 MGHRA, CDR2 YSYEKL. This CDR3 is CASSQRLAGVETQYF. The CDR3 nucleotides are TGCGCCAGCAGCCAAAGGCTAGCGGGAGTAGAGACCCAGTACTTC.

The gene calls are TRBV15 and TRBJ2-7; D is perhaps TRBD1 or TRBD2 (5 bases each). The CDR3 spans 16 residues. Germline CDR1 and CDR2: LNHNV and YYDKDF (reference sequence). V was pared by 5 bases and J by 1 base, with 18 bases between. The CDR3 DNA reads as TGTGCCACCAGCCCCGAGGGAAGGGGTGTTTCCTACGAGCAGTACTTC. Translated: CATSPEGRGVSYEQYF. Drawing the rest from reference TRBV15 and TRBJ2-7, the complete variable domain is DAMVIQNPRYQVTQFGKPVTLSCSQTLNHNVMYWYQQKSSQAPKLLFHYYDKDFNNEADTPDNFQSRRPNTSFCFLDIRSPGLGDTAMYLCATSPEGRGVSYEQYFGPGTRLTVT.

The chain couples TRBV30 to TRBJ1-3, with D unresolved. Germline V gene lookup returns CDR1 GTSNPN and CDR2 SVGIG (reference sequence). V lost 0 bases to trimming and J lost 0 bases, with 12 bases between them. The CDR3 contains 16 residues. CDR3 sequence: CAWSVDTGISGNTIYF. In DNA form, the CDR3 reads TGTGCCTGGAGTGTAGATACGGGAATCTCTGGAAACACCATATATTTT.

The chain has TRBV30 and TRBJ1-5; D ambiguous. V lost 2 bases and J 2 bases, leaving 13 bases between the germline ends. The CDR3 has 15 residues. Germline values: CDR1 GTSNPN, CDR2 SVGIG (reference sequence). CDR3 nucleotide sequence: TGTGCCTGGAGTCCGTCTTCGTGGGGCAATCAGCCCCAGCATTTT. Translated: CAWSPSSWGNQPQHF. Drawing the rest from reference TRBV30 and TRBJ1-5, the complete variable domain is SQTIHQWPATLVQPVGSPLSLECTVEGTSNPNLYWYRQAAGRGLQLLFYSVGIGQISSEVPQNLSASRPQDRQFILSSKKLLLSDSGFYLCAWSPSSWGNQPQHFGDGTRLSIL.

The chain joins TRBV29-1 to TRBJ1-4; D call uncertain. The CDR3 has 11 residues. Germline values: CDR1 SQVTM, CDR2 ANQGSEA. V gave up 6 bases and J gave up 7 bases, with 9 bases separating them. In nucleotides, the CDR3 is TGCAGCGTAGTCGGAGGTGAAAAACTGTTTTTT. Amino acid sequence: CSVVGGEKLFF. Based on the CDR3 plus reference TRBV29-1 and TRBJ1-4, the full variable domain is SAVISQKPSRDICQRGTSLTIQCQVDSQVTMMFWYRQQPGQSLTLIATANQGSEATYESGFVIDKFPISRPNLTFSTLTVSNMSPEDSSIYLCSVVGGEKLFFGSGTQLSVL.

The chain uses TRBV6-5 and TRBJ1-1; D is unresolved. Germline V lookup: CDR1 MNHEY, CDR2 SVGAGI. The CDR3 has 14 amino acids. Between the trimmed V and J ends, which lost 5 bases and 2 bases, there was a span of 12 bases. In nucleotides, the CDR3 is TGTGCCAGCAGTATCCACCGTGCAAACACTGAAGCTTTCTTT. Its translation: CASSIHRANTEAFF.

This clone occurred once. The V gene is TRBV18, the J gene TRBJ2-5; D is ambiguous. Between the trimmed V and J ends, which lost 3 bases and 5 bases, there was a span of 13 bases. Per germline, CDR1 KGHSH and CDR2 LQKENI. There are 14 residues in the CDR3. CDR3 loop: CASSPSDARETQYF. The CDR3 nucleotides read TGTGCCAGCTCACCCAGTGACGCGCGGGAGACCCAGTACTTC.

This clone has only one observation. The chain links TRBV6-1 to TRBJ1-6; D gene uncertain. This CDR3 is built from 13 residues. Looked up from germline, CDR1 is MNHNS and CDR2 is SASEGT. V lost 6 bases, J lost 10 bases, and 13 bases lay in between. The CDR3: CASRAFESSPLHF. The CDR3 DNA is TGTGCCAGCAGGGCGTTTGAAAGCTCACCCCTCCACTTT.

The rearrangement links TRBV5-4 to TRBJ1-6, with 8 bases matching TRBD1. The J segment lost 9 bases and the V segment lost 1 base, leaving 3 bases of the junction unmatched. The CDR3 runs to 14 residues. Germline V gene lookup returns CDR1 SGHNT and CDR2 YYREEE (reference sequence). CDR3 sequence reads: CASSLSTGASPLHF. The CDR3 DNA reads TGTGCCAGCAGCTTGTCGACAGGGGCTTCACCCCTCCACTTT.